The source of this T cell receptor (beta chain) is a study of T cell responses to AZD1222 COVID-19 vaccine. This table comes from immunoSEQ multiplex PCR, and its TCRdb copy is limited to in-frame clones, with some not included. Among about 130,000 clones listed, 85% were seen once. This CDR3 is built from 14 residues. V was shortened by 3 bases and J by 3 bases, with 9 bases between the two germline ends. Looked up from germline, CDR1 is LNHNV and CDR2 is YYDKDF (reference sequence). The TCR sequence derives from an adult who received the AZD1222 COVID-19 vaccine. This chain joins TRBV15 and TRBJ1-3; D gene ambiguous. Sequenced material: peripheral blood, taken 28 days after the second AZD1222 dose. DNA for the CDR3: TGTGCCACCAGCAGGGAGAGGGTTGGAAACACCATATATTTT. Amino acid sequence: CATSRERVGNTIYF.